One TCR beta chain is described in this entry. This entry comes from a study of control samples from healthy donors and cancer patients. Method: immunoSEQ multiplex PCR; TCRdb's copy keeps in-frame clones and lacks some. The sample shows over 100,000 clones, more than 80% of them seen only once. Trimming left V 4 bases short and J 3 bases short, with 13 bases between. This CDR3 is 15 amino acids long. Germline CDR1 and CDR2: SGHVS and FQNEAQ. The specimen sequenced was blood. The rearrangement uses TRBV7-8 and TRBJ2-1; either TRBD1 or TRBD2 may fit D (5 bases each). This TCR was recovered from a man between 40 and 49 years old in good health. CDR3 amino acids: CASSYPARGYNEQFF. DNA for the CDR3: TGTGCCAGCAGCTACCCCGCGAGGGGCTACAATGAGCAGTTCTTC.